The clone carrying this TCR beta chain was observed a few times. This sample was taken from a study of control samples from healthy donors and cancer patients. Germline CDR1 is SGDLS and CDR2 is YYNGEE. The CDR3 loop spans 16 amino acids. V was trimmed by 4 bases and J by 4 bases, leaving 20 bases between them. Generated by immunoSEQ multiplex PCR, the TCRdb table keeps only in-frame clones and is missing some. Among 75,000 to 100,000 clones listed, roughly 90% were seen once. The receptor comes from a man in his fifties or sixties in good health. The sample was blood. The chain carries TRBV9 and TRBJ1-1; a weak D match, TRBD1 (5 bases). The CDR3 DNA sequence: TGTGCCAGCAGCCCGAGAGGGACCCCAAGGGGCACTGAAGCTTTCTTT. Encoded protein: CASSPRGTPRGTEAFF.